One sample yielded the 21 T cell receptor beta chains listed below, sequenced in a study of blood T cell repertoires in COVID-19. Produced via immunoSEQ multiplex PCR; TCRdb's table is partial and in-frame only. The sample contains 130,000 or so clones, approximately 83% of which appear only once. Sample: peripheral blood. The receptors stem from a woman aged 80 or older with acute or convalescent COVID-19.

The V gene is TRBV7-8, the J gene TRBJ1-5; 9 nucleotides match TRBD1. The CDR3 spans 15 residues. J gave up 3 bases and V 5 bases, and 5 bases lay outside the gene matches. Germline V gives CDR1 SGHVS, CDR2 FQNEAQ. The CDR3 region is CASSVQGAVNQPQHF. DNA of the CDR3: TGTGCCAGCAGCGTACAGGGGGCGGTCAATCAGCCCCAGCATTTT.

The chain joins TRBV5-1 to TRBJ1-2; possible D gene TRBD1, 5 bases. The CDR3 totals 13 residues. Germline assignment: CDR1 SGHRS and CDR2 YFSETQ. V shed 4 bases and J shed 4 bases, with 11 bases lying between them. The CDR3 protein is CASSLDSFYGYTF. DNA for the CDR3: TGCGCCAGCAGCCTTGACAGCTTCTATGGCTACACCTTC.

V usage is TRBV11-2 and J usage is TRBJ1-2; the D gene is possibly TRBD1 (5 bases). Deletions cut 1 base from V and 6 bases from J, with 12 bases between. The germline V gene has CDR1 SGHAT and CDR2 FQNNGV. The CDR3 length is 14 residues. The CDR3 region is CASSLVRGVDGYTF. CDR3 in DNA: TGTGCCAGCAGCTTAGTTCGGGGGGTGGATGGCTACACCTTC.

This chain joins TRBV4-3 and TRBJ1-2, with D perhaps TRBD1 (6 bases). V dropped 3 bases and J dropped 1 base, with 18 bases sitting between them. The germline V gene encodes CDR1 LGHNA and CDR2 YSLEER. The CDR3 runs 17 residues. The CDR3 DNA reads as TGCGCCAGCAGCCAGGAGATACAGGGAATCCTTAACTATGGCTACACCTTC. It codes for CASSQEIQGILNYGYTF.

V is TRBV6-5 and J is TRBJ1-1; possible D gene TRBD1, 5 bases. Germline V lookup: CDR1 MNHEY, CDR2 SVGAGI. Trimming shortened V by 5 bases and J by 4 bases, and 17 bases separated the two germline ends. The CDR3 has 15 amino acids. In DNA, the CDR3 is TGTGCCAGCAGTCCCCCGGGGGTCCGGGCCACTGAAGCTTTCTTT. Protein sequence: CASSPPGVRATEAFF.

This clone was counted once. The rearrangement joins TRBV29-1 to TRBJ1-4; no clear D gene. Trimming stripped 8 bases from V and 7 bases from J, with 14 bases between. The CDR3 has 12 amino acids. Germline V gene sequence: CDR1 SQVTM, CDR2 ANQGSEA. The DNA for the CDR3 is TGCAGCTTCCGAAAGCCGGGTGAAAAACTGTTTTTT. Its translation is CSFRKPGEKLFF.

This rearrangement joins TRBV6-5 to TRBJ1-5; no clear D. Germline values: CDR1 MNHEY, CDR2 SVGAGI. The CDR3 contains 13 residues. V was pared by 6 bases and J by 0 bases, with 6 bases between. CDR3: CASSPGSNQPQHF. The CDR3 nucleotides read TGTGCCAGCAGCCCGGGTAGCAATCAGCCCCAGCATTTT.

The rearrangement links TRBV9 to TRBJ1-3; possible D gene TRBD1, 6 bases. V was shortened by 3 bases and J by 0 bases, with 13 bases between the two germline ends. Germline V lookup: CDR1 SGDLS, CDR2 YYNGEE. The CDR3 has 16 amino acids. CDR3 nucleotides: TGTGCCAGCAGCGACACCGGACAGATCTCTGGAAACACCATATATTTT. It is translated as CASSDTGQISGNTIYF.

This clone was seen a single time. This chain connects TRBV20-1 to TRBJ1-4, with 8 bases matching TRBD1. The V segment lost 6 bases and the J segment 11 bases; nucleotides outside the gene matches: 5. In germline, CDR1 is DFQATT, CDR2 SNEGSKA (reference sequence). There are 11 residues in the CDR3. CDR3 DNA: TGCAGTGCGTCAGGGGGCAGTAAACTGTTTTTT. Protein sequence: CSASGGSKLFF.

The chain carries TRBV6-5 and TRBJ1-2; D uncertain. V was clipped by 7 bases and J by 3 bases, with 12 bases between them. Germline loops: CDR1 MNHEY, CDR2 SVGAGI. The CDR3 runs to 13 residues. The DNA of the CDR3 is TGTGCCAGCAAGACACCCAGTGACTATGGCTACACCTTC. It yields the protein CASKTPSDYGYTF.

This rearrangement joins TRBV9 to TRBJ1-6, with 8 nucleotides matching TRBD1. Unmatched junction bases numbered 2, after V lost 0 bases and J lost 6 bases. CDR1 SGDLS and CDR2 YYNGEE come from the germline V gene. The CDR3 is 15 residues long. CDR3 sequence: CASSVAGQVNSPLHF. The CDR3 DNA reads as TGTGCCAGCAGCGTAGCGGGACAGGTTAATTCACCCCTCCACTTT.

This rearrangement joins TRBV7-8 to TRBJ1-6; D gene unclear. Deletions cut 0 bases from V and 16 bases from J, with 10 bases between. The CDR3 has 12 residues. Germline assignment: CDR1 SGHVS and CDR2 FQNEAQ. The DNA of the CDR3 is TGTGCCAGCAGCTTAGCATTCGGAGGTCTCCACTTT. It encodes CASSLAFGGLHF.

The chain is built from TRBV7-3 and TRBJ2-4; 7 bases align to TRBD2. The trim removed 5 bases at V and 0 bases at J, leaving 19 bases unmatched. Per the germline V gene, CDR1 is SGHTA and CDR2 is FQGTGA. The CDR3 totals 20 residues. CDR3 sequence: CASSLRLGSGANLAKNIQYF. CDR3 nucleotide sequence: TGTGCCAGCAGCCTAAGACTGGGCAGCGGGGCGAACCTAGCCAAAAACATTCAGTACTTC.

The chain combines TRBV14 with TRBJ1-6; 7 nucleotides match TRBD1. CDR3 length: 14 amino acids. Germline V gives CDR1 SGHDN, CDR2 FVKESK. The junction had 4 bases not matched to a gene; V was cut back by 2 bases and J by 9 bases. CDR3 loop: CASSQTTGVSPLHF. CDR3 sequence (DNA): TGTGCCAGCAGCCAAACCACAGGGGTTTCACCCCTCCACTTT.

J is TRBJ1-2 and V is TRBV10-3; D unresolved. V lost 6 bases and J 6 bases, leaving 17 bases between the germline ends. The CDR3 consists of 14 residues. Germline loops: CDR1 ENHRY, CDR2 SYGVKD. CDR3 amino acids: CAISTPDPEDGYTF. CDR3 sequence (DNA): TGTGCCATCAGCACACCCGACCCTGAGGATGGCTACACCTTC.

This clone is a singleton in its sample. The chain has TRBV11-1 and TRBJ1-2; D might be TRBD1 (5 bases). V was shortened by 5 bases and J by 4 bases, with 17 bases between the two germline ends. The CDR3 covers 15 residues. Germline assignment: CDR1 SGHAT and CDR2 FQDESV (reference sequence). CDR3 DNA sequence: TGTGCCAGCAGCCCTCGACTGAGTCAGGGCTATGGCTACACCTTC. Amino acid sequence: CASSPRLSQGYGYTF.

The J gene is TRBJ2-7, the V gene TRBV5-1; D possibly corresponds to TRBD2 (6 bases). CDR1 is SGHRS and CDR2 is YFSETQ in the germline V gene. The V end was cut by 0 bases, the J end by 2 bases, with 12 bases between. CDR3 size: 15 residues. The CDR3 spells CASSLVASVTYEQYF. The CDR3 nucleotides are TGCGCCAGCAGCTTGGTGGCTAGCGTCACCTACGAGCAGTACTTC.

CDR3 sequence: CASSTLDGSSGNTIYF. In nucleotides, the CDR3 is TGTGCCAGCAGCACGTTGGACGGGAGCTCTGGAAACACCATATATTTT. The chain has TRBV6-6 and TRBJ1-3, with no clear D. Germline CDR1 MNHNY, CDR2 SVGAGI (reference sequence). The CDR3 runs to 16 residues. Trimming cost V 6 bases and J 0 bases, with 15 bases left between them.

The gene calls are TRBV7-9 and TRBJ2-7; TRBD1 matches at 10 bases. J lost 5 bases, V lost 8 bases, and 9 bases had no gene match. The length of the CDR3 is 14 residues. CDR1 SEHNR and CDR2 FQNEAQ come from the germline V gene (reference sequence). CDR3 protein: CASSRGDRGNEQYF. CDR3 sequence (DNA): TGTGCCAGCTCTCGGGGGGACAGGGGTAACGAGCAGTACTTC.

This clone was recorded a few times. This chain uses TRBV29-1 with TRBJ1-1, with D possibly matching TRBD1 (5 bases). V shed 4 bases and J shed 8 bases, with 20 bases lying between them. The CDR3 consists of 14 residues. CDR1 and CDR2 (germline): SQVTM, ANQGSEA. The CDR3 here is CSVGGSDLGSEAFF. For the CDR3, the DNA is TGCAGCGTTGGGGGCTCCGATCTGGGGTCCGAAGCTTTCTTT.

The chain joins TRBV5-1 to TRBJ2-3, with a weak D call TRBD1 (5 bases). V lost 4 bases and J 3 bases, leaving 9 bases between the germline ends. Germline assignment: CDR1 SGHRS and CDR2 YFSETQ. There are 13 residues in the CDR3. The CDR3 is CASSPQGTDTQYF. Written as DNA, the CDR3 is TGCGCCAGCAGCCCGCAGGGTACAGATACGCAGTATTTT.